The 28 T cell receptor beta chains below were found in one sample sequenced in a study of T cell repertoires in cytomegalovirus infection (dated by TCRdb to the late 2010s). The sample was run on an Illumina HiSeq 1500. Starting from the raw public reads, TCRdb applied fastp trimming at Q25, assembled clones with MiXCR and retained in-frame beta chains. When rows share a CDR3 protein, they turn into one entry using the most common DNA and genes. The sample table shows approximately 910,000 distinct CDR3 sequences, and approximately 31% are seen once. Clones ranked in the top ten supply about 14% of the sample. These receptors' targets are unknown. In light of the paper, this sample's treatment or condition label describes: in vitro stimulation with specific CMV peptide epitopes to enrich CMV-specific T cells. Here the sequenced sample was cultured CD8+ T cells from PBMCs, taken from culture after CMV antigen stimulation. These TCRs come from a human donor in good health (CMV status not recorded). Some clones in this sample may be carry-over from other donors' samples.

This clonotype was detected many times. The chain employs TRBV7-9 and TRBJ1-4, with D perhaps TRBD1 (6 bases). The CDR3 spans 14 residues. Germline V lookup: CDR1 SEHNR, CDR2 FQNEAQ (reference sequence). The V gene lost 5 bases and the J gene lost 6 bases, with 13 bases spanning the gap. CDR3 sequence: CASSHAGEDEKLFF. In DNA form, the CDR3 reads TGTGCCAGCAGCCACGCAGGGGAGGATGAAAAACTGTTTTTT.

The chain couples TRBV13 to TRBJ1-6; the D gene is possibly TRBD1 (6 bases). Germline V gene lookup returns CDR1 PRHDT and CDR2 FYEKMQ (reference sequence). Deletions cut 4 bases from V and 0 bases from J, with 10 bases between. The CDR3 has 16 residues. CDR3 residues: CASSSGESSYNSPLHF. Written as DNA, the CDR3 is TGTGCCAGCAGCTCAGGGGAGAGCTCCTATAATTCACCCCTCCACTTT. Full variable domain (outside the CDR3, taken from reference TRBV13 and TRBJ1-6): AAGVIQSPRHLIKEKRETATLKCYPIPRHDTVYWYQQGPGQDPQFLISFYEKMQSDKGSIPDRFSAQQFSDYHSELNMSSLELGDSALYFCASSSGESSYNSPLHFGNGTRLTVT.

The V call is TRBV19, the J call TRBJ2-2; the D is unclear. The germline CDR1 and CDR2 sequences are LNHDA and SQIVND (reference sequence). Between the trimmed V and J ends, which lost 5 bases and 6 bases, there was a span of 19 bases. The CDR3 has 16 residues. DNA of the CDR3: TGTGCCAGTAGTCCTCGTCCTGCCTGGGGTTCCGGGGAGCTGTTTTTT. This sequence encodes CASSPRPAWGSGELFF. The entire variable domain, with the rest obtained from reference TRBV19 and TRBJ2-2, is as follows: DGGITQSPKYLFRKEGQNVTLSCEQNLNHDAMYWYRQDPGQGLRLIYYSQIVNDFQKGDIAEGYSVSREKKESFPLTVTSAQKNPTAFYLCASSPRPAWGSGELFFGEGSRLTVL.

This clonotype was seen many times. V is TRBV27 and J is TRBJ2-3; D is perhaps TRBD1 (5 bases). Trimming took 2 bases from V and 0 from J, leaving 9 bases between them. Germline CDR1 is MNHEY and CDR2 is SMNVEV (reference sequence). The CDR3 covers 15 residues. The CDR3 nucleotides are TGTGCCAGCAGTTTAAAACAGGATAGCACAGATACGCAGTATTTT. It yields the protein CASSLKQDSTDTQYF.

This clonotype showed up just a few times. The chain has TRBV27 and TRBJ2-3; D remains ambiguous. Per the germline V gene, CDR1 is MNHEY and CDR2 is SMNVEV (reference sequence). V was trimmed by 3 bases and J by 0 bases, leaving 19 bases between them. There are 18 residues in the CDR3. CDR3 loop: CASSLLSRTRLSTDTQYF. CDR3 bases: TGTGCCAGCAGTTTGCTATCCCGGACGAGATTAAGCACAGATACGCAGTATTTT.

In this sample, this clonotype turned up a few times. The V and J genes are TRBV7-8 and TRBJ1-5, with D possibly being TRBD1 (5 bases). V lost 5 bases and J lost 0, with 17 bases in between. The CDR3 contains 17 residues. Per the germline V gene, CDR1 is SGHVS and CDR2 is FQNEAQ. This CDR3 reads CASSPGVGTHSNQPQHF. The CDR3 nucleotides are TGTGCCAGCAGCCCGGGGGTGGGGACGCATAGCAATCAGCCCCAGCATTTT. Together with reference TRBV7-8 and TRBJ1-5, the CDR3 gives the full variable domain: GAGVSQSPRYKVAKRGQDVALRCDPISGHVSLFWYQQALGQGPEFLTYFQNEAQLDKSGLPSDRFFAERPEGSVSTLKIQRTQQEDSAVYLCASSPGVGTHSNQPQHFGDGTRLSIL.

The chain is built from TRBV10-3 and TRBJ2-3, with TRBD2 matching over 10 bases. The CDR3 runs to 16 residues. Germline V gene lookup returns CDR1 ENHRY and CDR2 SYGVKD. V dropped 6 bases and J dropped 0; count of bases not matched to a gene: 6. This CDR3 is CAIRTVAGGSTDTQYF. CDR3 in DNA: TGTGCCATCAGGACCGTAGCGGGGGGTAGCACAGATACGCAGTATTTT.

This clonotype came up a few times. For the CDR3, the DNA is TGTGCCAGCAGTCCGGACAGTCAAGGCACAGATACGCAGTATTTT. Its protein product is CASSPDSQGTDTQYF. The J gene is TRBJ2-3, the V gene TRBV27, with D possibly TRBD1 on 6 matching bases. The germline CDR1 and CDR2 sequences are MNHEY and SMNVEV (reference sequence). This CDR3 comprises 15 residues. V lost 5 bases and J 1 base, leaving 13 bases between the germline ends.

Only a few counts were recorded for this clonotype. The CDR3 nucleotides read TGCGCCAGCAAAGTCGGACAGGGGATTAAGAATGAGCAGTTCTTC. Protein: CASKVGQGIKNEQFF. The rearrangement uses TRBV10-2 and TRBJ2-1, with 9 bases fitting TRBD1. The CDR3 contains 15 residues. Germline V CDR1 and CDR2: WSHSY, SAAADI. J was trimmed by 7 bases and V by 7 bases; bases with no gene match: 11.

The V and J genes are TRBV7-2 and TRBJ2-1; D uncertain. The germline gives CDR1 SGHTA, CDR2 FQGNSA. V gave up 3 bases and J gave up 8 bases, with 14 bases separating them. The CDR3 runs to 14 residues. The CDR3 loop is CASSFFSGIDEQFF. The DNA for the CDR3 is TGTGCCAGCAGCTTTTTCTCGGGCATCGATGAGCAGTTCTTC.

CDR3 loop: CASSLAGGLKTQYF. The CDR3 DNA follows: TGTGCCAGCAGTCTAGCGGGGGGGCTGAAGACCCAGTACTTC. V is TRBV6-1 and J is TRBJ2-5, with 12 positions matching TRBD2. CDR3 size: 14 residues. V was clipped by 5 bases and J by 6 bases; unmatched bases: 4. Germline V gene lookup returns CDR1 MNHNS and CDR2 SASEGT.

This clonotype was observed at least ten times. The chain has TRBV7-8 and TRBJ2-3; tentative D call: TRBD2 (6 bases). This CDR3 spans 14 amino acids. V gave up 2 bases and J gave up 5 bases, with 11 bases separating them. Germline CDR1 and CDR2: SGHVS and FQNEAQ. This chain's CDR3 is CASSLLALRDTQYF. The CDR3 nucleotides read TGTGCCAGCAGCTTACTAGCGTTGAGAGATACGCAGTATTTT.

This clonotype has only a few counts. V usage is TRBV11-2 and J usage is TRBJ2-4, with a tentative D call TRBD2 (7 bases). Trimming pared 2 bases from V and 7 bases from J, leaving 18 bases between. CDR3 length equals 16 residues. Germline V gene lookup returns CDR1 SGHAT and CDR2 FQNNGV. CDR3 amino acids: CASSLYGFEGGNIQYF. For the CDR3, the DNA is TGTGCCAGCAGCTTATATGGGTTTGAGGGGGGGAACATTCAGTACTTC.

This CDR3 reads CASSQIRTGAYNEQFF. CDR3 in DNA: TGTGCCAGCAGCCAGATCCGGACAGGAGCCTACAATGAGCAGTTCTTC. The chain carries TRBV3-1 and TRBJ2-1; the match to TRBD1 covers 7 bases. CDR3 size: 16 residues. V trimming: 3 bases; J trimming: 2 bases; junction bases outside the gene matches: 7. Germline CDR1 and CDR2: LGHDT and YNNKEL (reference sequence).

J is TRBJ2-7 and V is TRBV4-1; no clear D. Trimming left V 0 bases short and J 2 bases short, with 8 bases between. The CDR3 loop spans 14 amino acids. Germline CDR1 reads MGHRA; CDR2 reads YSYEKL. CDR3 sequence: CASSQEDIPYEQYF. CDR3 nucleotide sequence: TGCGCCAGCAGCCAAGAAGATATCCCCTACGAGCAGTACTTC.

On this clonotype itself: A read error may account for a junction end that differs from germline. The V call is TRBV4-1, the J call TRBJ2-2; 10 nucleotides align to TRBD1. The CDR3 runs 15 residues. From germline, CDR1 is MGHRA and CDR2 YSYEKL. CDR3 residues: CASSHGQGGTGELFF. DNA of the CDR3: TGTGCCAGCAGCCACGGACAGGGGGGCACCGGGGAGCTGTTTTTT.

The rearrangement links TRBV19 to TRBJ2-5, with unresolved D. Trimming stripped 3 bases from V and 0 bases from J, with 8 bases between. CDR1 LNHDA and CDR2 SQIVND come from the germline V gene (reference sequence). The CDR3 contains 14 residues. In DNA, the CDR3 is TGTGCCAGTAGTATTGCAGGAAACCAAGAGACCCAGTACTTC. Amino acid sequence: CASSIAGNQETQYF.

The chain couples TRBV7-9 to TRBJ2-7; D unresolved. Trimming cost V 5 bases and J 2 bases, with 7 bases left between them. This CDR3 region has 12 residues. From germline, CDR1 is SEHNR and CDR2 FQNEAQ (reference sequence). The CDR3 DNA reads as TGTGCCAGCAGCGAGTTAGCCTACGAGCAGTACGTC. Protein: CASSELAYEQYV.

This clonotype was counted only a few times. This chain connects TRBV7-8 to TRBJ1-1; TRBD1 agrees at 8 bases. Germline V lookup: CDR1 SGHVS, CDR2 FQNEAQ. V was clipped by 5 bases and J by 7 bases; unmatched bases: 9. The length of the CDR3 is 14 residues. DNA for the CDR3: TGTGCCAGCAGCCCGACAGGGGCTCACCTTGAAGCTTTCTTT. This gives the protein CASSPTGAHLEAFF.

This clonotype came up a few times. CDR3 protein: CASSVASEQFF. CDR3 DNA sequence: TGTGCCAGCAGCGTAGCTTCTGAGCAGTTCTTC. This chain connects TRBV6-2 or TRBV6-3 to TRBJ2-1; D not resolved. The CDR3 sequence is 11 residues long. The germline CDR1 and CDR2 sequences are MNHEY and SVGEGT. Between the trimmed V and J ends, which lost 6 bases and 9 bases, there was a span of 9 bases.

This clonotype has more than one count but fewer than ten. The chain is built from TRBV7-6 and TRBJ2-1; TRBD2 matches 12 bases. From germline, CDR1 is SGHVS and CDR2 FNYEAQ. With 2 bases clipped from V and 8 bases from J, the junction kept 13 bases outside the gene matches. The CDR3 extends over 18 amino acids. CDR3 sequence (DNA): TGTGCCAGCAGCTTACCCTTAAATTCTAGCGGGGGGGCCCATGAGCAGTTCTTC. This codes for CASSLPLNSSGGAHEQFF.

This clonotype has only a few counts. J is TRBJ2-5 and V is TRBV12-3 or TRBV12-4; TRBD1 is a possible D gene (6 bases). CDR3 length: 15 amino acids. V lost 4 bases, J lost 2 bases, and 14 bases lay in between. The CDR3 region is CASSSATGQQETQYF. CDR3 coding DNA: TGTGCCAGCAGTTCCGCCACAGGGCAACAAGAGACCCAGTACTTC.

In its sample, this clonotype was seen once. This could be a read error, since a much larger clone is one nucleotide away. The chain uses TRBV12-3 or TRBV12-4 and TRBJ1-4; 7 positions match TRBD1. The CDR3 runs 15 residues. V was clipped by 8 bases and J by 8 bases; unmatched bases: 14. CDR3 DNA: TGTGCCAGCTCAACGGAGGGGGCAGGTGGCGAAAAACTGTTTTTT. It yields the protein CASSTEGAGGEKLFF.

This clonotype was found a few times. J is TRBJ2-1 and V is TRBV5-4; 10 bases line up with TRBD2. The V and J ends lost 2 bases and 9 bases, in that order; junction bases with no gene match: 8. Per the germline V gene, CDR1 is SGHNT and CDR2 is YYREEE (reference sequence). The CDR3 consists of 15 residues. This CDR3 reads CASSLGAGGQFEQFF. CDR3 DNA sequence: TGTGCCAGCAGCTTAGGAGCGGGGGGGCAATTTGAGCAGTTCTTC.

The chain combines TRBV6-6 with TRBJ2-7, with 8 positions matching TRBD1. J gave up 3 bases and V 0 bases, and 13 bases lay outside the gene matches. Germline V gene data show CDR1 as MNHNY and CDR2 as SVGAGI (reference sequence). The CDR3 has 18 residues. The CDR3 DNA reads as TGTGCCAGCAGTTACTCGTTCATCGGGCCAGGGGGCAGCTACGAGCAGTACTTC. Amino acids: CASSYSFIGPGGSYEQYF.

J is TRBJ2-1 and V is TRBV7-2, with a possible D match to TRBD1 (6 bases). This CDR3 spans 16 amino acids. Per the germline V gene, CDR1 is SGHTA and CDR2 is FQGNSA. V lost 5 bases to trimming and J lost 4 bases, with 18 bases between them. The CDR3 here is CASSPTDRLSYNEQFF. The CDR3 nucleotides are TGTGCCAGCAGCCCTACTGACAGGCTCTCATACAATGAGCAGTTCTTC.

The chain links TRBV7-9 to TRBJ2-1; D unclear. Germline assignment: CDR1 SEHNR and CDR2 FQNEAQ (reference sequence). V lost 5 bases and J 10 bases, leaving 12 bases between the germline ends. The CDR3 spans 12 residues. The CDR3 spells CASSPPGPEQFF. CDR3 bases: TGTGCCAGCAGCCCCCCTGGGCCGGAGCAGTTCTTC.

The chain has TRBV29-1 and TRBJ1-2; D may be TRBD1 (5 bases). CDR1 is SQVTM, CDR2 ANQGSEA, per germline. The CDR3 has 18 residues. Trimming took 7 bases from V and 2 from J, leaving 29 bases between them. This chain's CDR3 is CSAGWLTGTTTTNYGYTF. CDR3 bases: TGCAGCGCTGGATGGCTTACAGGAACAACGACTACAAACTATGGCTACACCTTC.